This T cell receptor (beta chain) was observed in a study of T cell responses to AZD1222 COVID-19 vaccine. Points from the study as a whole: Spike-specific TCR breadth rose after two AZD1222 doses, and depth rose as well. Among the donors, most were white British and more were female, and clonal diversity was possibly underestimated. Researchers report vaccine-associated CD4 TCRs spanning spike, with dominance at 160-218 and 743-854.

Notes on this clone: The antigen is not known.

Method: immunoSEQ multiplex PCR; TCRdb's copy keeps in-frame clones and lacks some. The sample lists some 140,000 clones, around 89% occurring once. Germline V gene sequence: CDR1 SGHRS, CDR2 YFSETQ. This CDR3 is built from 16 residues. Trimming cost V 4 bases and J 0 bases, with 16 bases left between them. This sequence originates from an adult who received the AZD1222 COVID-19 vaccine. The sequencing here drew on peripheral blood, taken 28 days after the second AZD1222 dose. The V gene is TRBV5-1, the J gene TRBJ2-5; possible D gene TRBD1, 6 bases. The CDR3 region has the DNA TGCGCCAGCAGCGGAGCAGGCGGACAGTACCAAGAGACCCAGTACTTC. Protein: CASSGAGGQYQETQYF.